These 11 T cell receptor beta chains were all obtained from the same sample, sequenced in a study of blood T cell repertoires in COVID-19. Profiled with immunoSEQ multiplex PCR; TCRdb holds only in-frame clones, not every one. The sample lists about 200,000 clones, 83% occurring once. The sample consisted of peripheral blood. Receptor source: a woman between 40 and 50 years old with active or convalescent COVID-19.

The J gene is TRBJ1-5, the V gene TRBV4-2; D gene ambiguous. The CDR3 sequence is 13 residues long. The V end was cut by 0 bases, the J end by 3 bases, with 3 bases between. Germline V lookup: CDR1 LGHNA, CDR2 YNFKEQ. DNA for the CDR3: TGTGCCAGCAGCCAAGACTTCAATCAGCCCCAGCATTTT. Translated, it gives CASSQDFNQPQHF.

This clone occurred a few times. V is TRBV7-6 and J is TRBJ1-1; 9 nucleotides align to TRBD1. The CDR3 contains 16 residues. Germline CDR1 is SGHVS and CDR2 is FNYEAQ. The V and J ends lost 4 bases and 1 base, in that order; junction bases with no gene match: 7. The CDR3 protein is CASSSRYRGQNTEAFF. As DNA, the CDR3 is TGTGCCAGCAGCTCCCGGTACAGGGGGCAGAACACTGAAGCTTTCTTT.

The CDR3 bases are TGTGCCAGCAGCTTAGAGCGTTCAGTCGCAGGGGCCAACGTCCTGACTTTC. Amino acid sequence: CASSLERSVAGANVLTF. The V gene is TRBV7-6, the J gene TRBJ2-6; D gene unclear. Looked up from germline, CDR1 is SGHVS and CDR2 is FNYEAQ. Trimming shortened V by 1 base and J by 4 bases, and 14 bases separated the two germline ends. The CDR3 has 17 amino acids.

The rearrangement links TRBV12-3 or TRBV12-4 to TRBJ2-1, with D tentatively TRBD2 (5 bases). V lost 5 bases, J lost 6 bases, and 11 bases lay in between. The CDR3 is 13 amino acids. The CDR3 DNA follows: TGTGCCAGCAGTAACAGCGGCAGCAATGAGCAGTTCTTC. It is translated as CASSNSGSNEQFF.

The CDR3 here is CATSEPGQARTGELFF. The CDR3 DNA is TGTGCCACCAGTGAACCGGGACAGGCTAGAACCGGGGAGCTGTTTTTT. The rearrangement joins TRBV24-1 to TRBJ2-2, with TRBD1 matching over 8 bases. The CDR3 sequence is 16 residues long. Germline CDR1 reads KGHDR; CDR2 reads SFDVKD. The junction had 8 bases not matched to a gene; V was cut back by 4 bases and J by 5 bases.

The chain joins TRBV18 to TRBJ2-1; D might be TRBD2 (6 bases). Germline assignment: CDR1 KGHSH and CDR2 LQKENI. The V end lost 4 bases, the J end lost 0 bases, and 7 bases lay between the germline ends. The CDR3 extends over 14 amino acids. The DNA for the CDR3 is TGTGCCAGCTCACTTAGCGGCTCCTACAATGAGCAGTTCTTC. Its protein is CASSLSGSYNEQFF.

This chain uses TRBV12-5 with TRBJ1-2, with 7 positions matching TRBD1. Germline trimming cut 0 bases from V and 8 bases from J; bases unmatched to any gene: 9. CDR1 is LGHNT, CDR2 FRNRAP, per germline. The CDR3 covers 15 residues. The CDR3 region has the DNA TGTGCTAGTGGTTTGGTAGGGGGGACAGAATACGGCTACACCTTC. Residues: CASGLVGGTEYGYTF.

The gene calls are TRBV5-1 and TRBJ1-4, with TRBD1 as a possible D gene (5 bases). V shed 5 bases and J shed 4 bases, with 9 bases lying between them. There are 13 residues in the CDR3. Germline CDR1 is SGHRS and CDR2 is YFSETQ. The DNA for the CDR3 is TGCGCCAGCAGGATAGGGGATAATGAAAAACTGTTTTTT. As protein: CASRIGDNEKLFF.

The rearrangement uses TRBV6-5 and TRBJ1-1; 8 bases align to TRBD1. This CDR3 has 16 residues. The V gene end was trimmed by 0 bases and the J gene end by 1 base; junction bases not matched to a gene: 4. In germline, CDR1 is MNHEY, CDR2 SVGAGI. The CDR3 loop reads CASSYSLDRENTEAFF. The CDR3 DNA reads as TGTGCCAGCAGTTACTCTCTGGACAGGGAGAACACTGAAGCTTTCTTT.

This chain joins TRBV28 and TRBJ2-3; 9 nucleotides align to TRBD1. The J segment lost 5 bases and the V segment lost 4 bases, leaving 4 bases of the junction unmatched. Per the germline V gene, CDR1 is MDHEN and CDR2 is SYDVKM. CDR3 length: 14 residues. The CDR3 nucleotides are TGTGCCAGCAGTTCACAGGGGGCTAAAGATACGCAGTATTTT. It codes for CASSSQGAKDTQYF.

This clone was seen only once. This chain connects TRBV3-1 (or the pseudogene TRBV3-2) to TRBJ2-3, with 8 bases fitting TRBD1. The CDR3 is 15 amino acids. Germline values: CDR1 LGHDT, CDR2 YNNKEL (reference sequence). V lost 9 bases and J lost 2; bases outside the gene matches: 10. The CDR3 here is CASASTGEITDTQYF. CDR3 DNA: TGTGCCAGTGCCTCGACAGGGGAAATCACAGATACGCAGTATTTT.